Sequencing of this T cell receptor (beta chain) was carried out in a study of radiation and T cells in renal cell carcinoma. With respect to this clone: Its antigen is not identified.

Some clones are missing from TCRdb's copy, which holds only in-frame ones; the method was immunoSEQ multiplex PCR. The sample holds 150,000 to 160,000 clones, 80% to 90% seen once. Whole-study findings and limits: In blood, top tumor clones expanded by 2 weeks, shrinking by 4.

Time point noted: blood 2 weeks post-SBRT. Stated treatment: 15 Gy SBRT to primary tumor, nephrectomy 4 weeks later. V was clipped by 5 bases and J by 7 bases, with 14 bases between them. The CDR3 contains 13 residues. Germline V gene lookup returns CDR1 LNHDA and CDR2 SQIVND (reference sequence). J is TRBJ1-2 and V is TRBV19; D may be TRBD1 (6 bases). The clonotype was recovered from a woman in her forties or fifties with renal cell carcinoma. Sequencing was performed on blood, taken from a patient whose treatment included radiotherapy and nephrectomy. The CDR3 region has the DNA TGTGCCAGTAGTCAACAGGGCGGGAGTGGCTACACCTTC. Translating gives CASSQQGGSGYTF.